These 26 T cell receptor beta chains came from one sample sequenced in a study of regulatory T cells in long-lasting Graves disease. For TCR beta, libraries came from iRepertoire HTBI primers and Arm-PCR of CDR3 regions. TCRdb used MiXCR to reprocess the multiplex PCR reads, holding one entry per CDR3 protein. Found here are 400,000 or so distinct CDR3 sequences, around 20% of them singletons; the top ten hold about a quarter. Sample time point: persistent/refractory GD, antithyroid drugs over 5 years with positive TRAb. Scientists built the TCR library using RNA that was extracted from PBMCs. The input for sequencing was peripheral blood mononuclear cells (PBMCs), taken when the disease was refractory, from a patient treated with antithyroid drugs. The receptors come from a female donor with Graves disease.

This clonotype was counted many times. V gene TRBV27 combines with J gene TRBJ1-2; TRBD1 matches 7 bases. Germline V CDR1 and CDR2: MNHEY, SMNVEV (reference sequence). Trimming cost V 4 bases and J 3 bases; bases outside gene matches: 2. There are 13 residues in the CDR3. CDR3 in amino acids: CASSSTGDYGYTF. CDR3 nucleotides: TGTGCCAGCAGTTCTACAGGGGACTATGGCTACACCTTC.

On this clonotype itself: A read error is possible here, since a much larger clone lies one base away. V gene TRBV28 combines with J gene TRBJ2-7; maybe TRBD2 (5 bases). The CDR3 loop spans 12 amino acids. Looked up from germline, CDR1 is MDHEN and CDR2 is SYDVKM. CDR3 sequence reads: CASSYDLGEQCF. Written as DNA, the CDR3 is TGTGCCAGCAGTTATGACCTGGGAGAGCAGTGCTTC.

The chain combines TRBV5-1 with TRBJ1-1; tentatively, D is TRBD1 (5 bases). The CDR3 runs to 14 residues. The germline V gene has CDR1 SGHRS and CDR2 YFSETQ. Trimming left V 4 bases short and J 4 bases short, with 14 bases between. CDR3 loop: CASSTVWGGTEAFF. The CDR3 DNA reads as TGCGCCAGCAGCACCGTTTGGGGGGGCACTGAAGCTTTCTTT.

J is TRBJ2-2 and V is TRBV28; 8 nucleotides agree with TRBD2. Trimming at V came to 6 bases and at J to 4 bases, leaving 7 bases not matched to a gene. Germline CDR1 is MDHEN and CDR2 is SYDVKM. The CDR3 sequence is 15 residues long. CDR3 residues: CASSFSGTPTGELFF. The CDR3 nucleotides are TGTGCCAGCAGCTTTAGCGGGACACCCACCGGGGAGCTGTTTTTT.

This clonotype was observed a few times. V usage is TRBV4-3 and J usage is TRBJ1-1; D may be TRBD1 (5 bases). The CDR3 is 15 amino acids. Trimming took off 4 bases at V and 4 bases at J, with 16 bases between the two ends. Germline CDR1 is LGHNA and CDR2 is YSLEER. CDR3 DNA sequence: TGCGCCAGCAGCCGAGGTGGGGGGTTGGGCACTGAAGCTTTCTTT. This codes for CASSRGGGLGTEAFF.

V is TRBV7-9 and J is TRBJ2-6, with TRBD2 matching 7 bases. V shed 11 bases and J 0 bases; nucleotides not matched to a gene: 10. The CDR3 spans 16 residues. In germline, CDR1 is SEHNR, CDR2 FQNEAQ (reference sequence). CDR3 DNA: TGTGCCGCTGGGGGGGGGGGAAGCTCTGGGGCCAACGTCCTGACTTTC. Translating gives CAAGGGGSSGANVLTF.

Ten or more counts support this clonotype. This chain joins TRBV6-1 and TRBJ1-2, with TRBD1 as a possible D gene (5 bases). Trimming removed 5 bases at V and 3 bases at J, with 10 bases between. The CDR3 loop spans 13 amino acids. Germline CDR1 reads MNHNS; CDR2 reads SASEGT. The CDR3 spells CASSRTSDYGYTF. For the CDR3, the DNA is TGTGCCAGCAGTCGGACATCTGACTATGGCTACACCTTC.

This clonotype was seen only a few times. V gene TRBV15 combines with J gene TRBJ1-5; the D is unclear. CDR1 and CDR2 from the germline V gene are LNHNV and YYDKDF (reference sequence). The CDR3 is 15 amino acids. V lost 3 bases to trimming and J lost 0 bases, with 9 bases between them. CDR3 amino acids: CATSSRGLSNQPQHF. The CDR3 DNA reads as TGTGCCACCAGCAGCCGAGGGCTTAGCAATCAGCCCCAGCATTTT. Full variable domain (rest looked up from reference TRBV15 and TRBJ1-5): DAMVIQNPRYQVTQFGKPVTLSCSQTLNHNVMYWYQQKSSQAPKLLFHYYDKDFNNEADTPDNFQSRRPNTSFCFLDIRSPGLGDTAMYLCATSSRGLSNQPQHFGDGTRLSIL.

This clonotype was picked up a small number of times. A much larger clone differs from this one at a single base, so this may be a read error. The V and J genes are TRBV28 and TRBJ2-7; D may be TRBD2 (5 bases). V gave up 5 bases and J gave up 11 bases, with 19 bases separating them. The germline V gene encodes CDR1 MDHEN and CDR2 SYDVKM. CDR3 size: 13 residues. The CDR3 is CASSAKEATTKYF. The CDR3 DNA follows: TGTGCCAGCAGTGCCAAGGAGGCCACCACAAAGTACTTC.

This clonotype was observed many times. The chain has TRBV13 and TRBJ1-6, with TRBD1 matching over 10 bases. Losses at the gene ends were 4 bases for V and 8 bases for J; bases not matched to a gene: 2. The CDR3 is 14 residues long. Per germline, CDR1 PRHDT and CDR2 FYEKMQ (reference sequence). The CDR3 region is CASSYGTGDSPLHF. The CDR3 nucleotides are TGTGCCAGCAGCTATGGGACAGGGGATTCACCCCTCCACTTT.

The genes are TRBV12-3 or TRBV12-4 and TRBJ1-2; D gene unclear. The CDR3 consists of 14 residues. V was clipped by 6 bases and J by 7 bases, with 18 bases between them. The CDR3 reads CASSLRDQYCGYTF. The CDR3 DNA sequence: TGTGCCAGCAGCCTCCGGGATCAGTACTGTGGCTACACCTTC.

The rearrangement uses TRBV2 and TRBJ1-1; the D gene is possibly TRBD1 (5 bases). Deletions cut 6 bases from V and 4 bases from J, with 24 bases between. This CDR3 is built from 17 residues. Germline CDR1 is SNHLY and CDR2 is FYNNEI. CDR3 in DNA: TGTGCCAGCAGACTCCCGCGAAGGGGAGTGCCCGGCACTGAAGCTTTCTTT. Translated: CASRLPRRGVPGTEAFF.

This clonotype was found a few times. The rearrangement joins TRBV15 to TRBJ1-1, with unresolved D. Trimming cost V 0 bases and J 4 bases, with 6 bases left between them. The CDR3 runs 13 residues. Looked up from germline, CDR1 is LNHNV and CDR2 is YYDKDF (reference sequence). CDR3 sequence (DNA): TGTGCCACCAGCAGAGACGGAGTCACTGAAGCTTTCTTT. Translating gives CATSRDGVTEAFF. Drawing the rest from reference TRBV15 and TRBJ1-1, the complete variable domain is DAMVIQNPRYQVTQFGKPVTLSCSQTLNHNVMYWYQQKSSQAPKLLFHYYDKDFNNEADTPDNFQSRRPNTSFCFLDIRSPGLGDTAMYLCATSRDGVTEAFFGQGTRLTVV.

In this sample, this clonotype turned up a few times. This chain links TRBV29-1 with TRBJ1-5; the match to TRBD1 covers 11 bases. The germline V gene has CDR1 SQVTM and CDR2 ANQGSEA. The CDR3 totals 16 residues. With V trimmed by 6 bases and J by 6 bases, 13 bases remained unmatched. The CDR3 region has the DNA TGCAGCGTCACAGGGACCGGGACAGGGGGATCTCAGCCCCAGCATTTT. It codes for CSVTGTGTGGSQPQHF.

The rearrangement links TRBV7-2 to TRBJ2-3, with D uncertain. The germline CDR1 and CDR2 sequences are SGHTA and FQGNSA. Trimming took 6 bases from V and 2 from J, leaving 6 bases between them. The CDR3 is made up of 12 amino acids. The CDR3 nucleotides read TGTGCCAGCAGGTTAAACACAGATACGCAGTATTTT. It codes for CASRLNTDTQYF.

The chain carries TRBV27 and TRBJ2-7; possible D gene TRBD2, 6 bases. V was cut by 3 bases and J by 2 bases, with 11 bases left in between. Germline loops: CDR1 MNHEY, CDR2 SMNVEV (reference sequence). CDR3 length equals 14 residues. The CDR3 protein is CASSFTGVPYEQYF. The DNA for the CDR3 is TGTGCCAGCAGTTTTACGGGAGTTCCCTACGAGCAGTACTTC.

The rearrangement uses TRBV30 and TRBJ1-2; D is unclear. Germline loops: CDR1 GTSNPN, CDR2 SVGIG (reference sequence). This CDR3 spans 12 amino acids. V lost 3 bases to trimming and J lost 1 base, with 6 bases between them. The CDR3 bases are TGTGCCTGGAGAGGGCATAACTATGGCTACACCTTC. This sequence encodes CAWRGHNYGYTF. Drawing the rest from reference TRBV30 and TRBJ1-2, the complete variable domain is SQTIHQWPATLVQPVGSPLSLECTVEGTSNPNLYWYRQAAGRGLQLLFYSVGIGQISSEVPQNLSASRPQDRQFILSSKKLLLSDSGFYLCAWRGHNYGYTFGSGTRLTVV.

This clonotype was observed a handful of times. In DNA form, the CDR3 reads TGTGCCAGCAGTGACCCGGGACTAGCGGGCTCCGGGGAGCTGTTTTTT. Encoded protein: CASSDPGLAGSGELFF. The rearrangement links TRBV6-1 to TRBJ2-2; 12 positions match TRBD2. In germline, CDR1 is MNHNS, CDR2 SASEGT. CDR3 length: 16 amino acids. V lost 3 bases to trimming and J lost 6 bases; unmatched junction nucleotides: 5.

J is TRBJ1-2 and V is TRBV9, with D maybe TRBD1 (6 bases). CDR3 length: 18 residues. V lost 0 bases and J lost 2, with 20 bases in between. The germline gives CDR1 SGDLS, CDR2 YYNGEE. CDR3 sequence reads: CASSVATGHTRGNYGYTF. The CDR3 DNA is TGTGCCAGCAGCGTAGCTACGGGACATACGCGGGGAAACTATGGCTACACCTTC.

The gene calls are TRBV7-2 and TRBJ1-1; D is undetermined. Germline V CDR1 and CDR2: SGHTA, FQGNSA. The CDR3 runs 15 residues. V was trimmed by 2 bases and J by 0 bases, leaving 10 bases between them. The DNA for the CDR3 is TGTGCCAGCAGCTTATGGACCTTAGTGAACACTGAAGCTTTCTTT. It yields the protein CASSLWTLVNTEAFF.

CDR3 in DNA: TGTGCCAGTAGTATTTTGATCACTAACACTGAAGCTTTCTTT. Protein sequence: CASSILITNTEAFF. V gene TRBV19 combines with J gene TRBJ1-1; D is unclear. The V end was cut by 3 bases, the J end by 2 bases, with 10 bases between. The CDR3 is 14 residues long. The germline V gene has CDR1 LNHDA and CDR2 SQIVND (reference sequence).

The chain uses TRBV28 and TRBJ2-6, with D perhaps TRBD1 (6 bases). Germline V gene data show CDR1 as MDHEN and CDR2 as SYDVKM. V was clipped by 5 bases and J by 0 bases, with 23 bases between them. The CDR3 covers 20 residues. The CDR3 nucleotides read TGTGCCAGCAGTACGCAAATATTCAGACAGGCCAGCTCTGGGGCCAACGTCCTGACTTTC. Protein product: CASSTQIFRQASSGANVLTF.

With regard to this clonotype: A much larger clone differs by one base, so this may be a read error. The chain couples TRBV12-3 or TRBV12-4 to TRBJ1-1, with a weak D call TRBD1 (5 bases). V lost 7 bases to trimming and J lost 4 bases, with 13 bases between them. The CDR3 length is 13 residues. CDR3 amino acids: CASTSGVSTEAFF. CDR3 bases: TGTGCCAGCACCTCGGGGGTGAGCACTGAAGCTTTCTTT.

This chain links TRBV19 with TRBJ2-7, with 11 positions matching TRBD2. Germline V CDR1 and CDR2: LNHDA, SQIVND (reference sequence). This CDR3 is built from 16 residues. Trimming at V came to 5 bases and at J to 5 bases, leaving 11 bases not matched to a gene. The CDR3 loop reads CASSGASGRRRNEQYF. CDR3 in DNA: TGTGCCAGTAGTGGGGCTAGCGGGAGGAGGAGGAACGAGCAGTACTTC.

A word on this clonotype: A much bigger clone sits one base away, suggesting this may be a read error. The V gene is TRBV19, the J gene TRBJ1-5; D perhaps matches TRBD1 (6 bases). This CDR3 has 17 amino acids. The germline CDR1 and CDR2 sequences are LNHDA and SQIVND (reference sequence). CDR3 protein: CASSIMDLVGDNQSQHF. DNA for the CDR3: TGTGCCAGTAGTATAATGGACCTAGTGGGGGACAATCAGTCCCAGCATTTT.

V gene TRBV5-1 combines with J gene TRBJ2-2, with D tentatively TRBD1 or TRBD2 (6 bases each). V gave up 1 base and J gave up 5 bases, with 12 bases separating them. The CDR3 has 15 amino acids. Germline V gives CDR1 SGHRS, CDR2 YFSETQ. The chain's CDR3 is CASSLRGALTGELFF. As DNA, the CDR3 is TGCGCCAGCAGCTTGAGGGGGGCGTTAACCGGGGAGCTGTTTTTT. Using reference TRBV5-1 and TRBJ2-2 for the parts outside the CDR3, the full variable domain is KAGVTQTPRYLIKTRGQQVTLSCSPISGHRSVSWYQQTPGQGLQFLFEYFSETQRNKGNFPGRFSGRQFSNSRSEMNVSTLELGDSALYLCASSLRGALTGELFFGEGSRLTVL.